This is a list of T cell receptor beta chains from one sample in a study of T-cell memory formation after mild COVID-19. TCRdb used MiXCR to reprocess the 5' RACE reads, holding one entry per CDR3 protein. The table lists about 82,000 distinct CDR3 sequences, roughly 13% of them singletons. Sequencing used PBMCs or a T cell subset sorted from them (not recorded which). The receptors stem from a man between 18 and 35 years old who had mild COVID-19 (a few samples of this study predate the infection). Cell type and time point are not known. Each CDR3 is given with its conserved first and last residue. A D gene is named only where the DNA matches it firmly. Size is omitted from some rows. Given values are once, few, many or a class for expanded clones.

V: TRBV4-3
size: -
D: -
J: TRBJ1-3
DNA: TGCGCCAGCAGCCAAGGGCTTGCCCCCGGAAACACCATATATTTT
CDR3: CASSQGLAPGNTIYF

V: TRBV7-2
size: few
D: TRBD1
J: TRBJ1-1
DNA: TGTGCCAGCAGATTCGTGGACAGGGCCCCAAAGGAGGCTTTCTTT
CDR3: CASRFVDRAPKEAFF

V: TRBV7-8
size: -
D: -
J: TRBJ1-1
DNA: TGTGCCAGCAGCTTTAGACAGCGGAACACTGAAGCTTTCTTT
CDR3: CASSFRQRNTEAFF

V: TRBV7-2
size: -
D: TRBD2
J: TRBJ2-1
DNA: TGTGCCAGCAGCTTAGATTCGGGACTAGCGGGGGGAAGCTCCTACAATGAGCAGTTCTTC
CDR3: CASSLDSGLAGGSSYNEQFF

V: TRBV7-9
size: -
D: -
J: TRBJ2-3
DNA: TGTGCCAGCAGCTTAGTGGCCGGGGATACGCAGTATTTT
CDR3: CASSLVAGDTQYF

V: TRBV7-9
size: many
D: -
J: TRBJ2-2
DNA: TGTGCCAGCAGCTTCACCGGGGAGCTGTTTTTT
CDR3: CASSFTGELFF

V: TRBV4-3
size: many
D: -
J: TRBJ2-6
DNA: TGCGCCAGCAGCCAACCCGAGGGCTCTGGGGCCAACGTCCTGACTTTC
CDR3: CASSQPEGSGANVLTF

V: TRBV7-9
size: few
D: -
J: TRBJ2-2
DNA: TGTGCCAGCAGCTCAAGGGCGACCGGGGAGCTGTTTTTT
CDR3: CASSSRATGELFF

V: TRBV6-2/TRBV6-3
size: few
D: -
J: TRBJ2-5
DNA: TGTGCCAGCAGCGGAAGGCCGGGGGCTTACCAAGAGACCCAGTACTTC
CDR3: CASSGRPGAYQETQYF

V: TRBV20-1
size: few
D: TRBD1
J: TRBJ2-7
DNA: TGCAGTGCTACTTGGGACAGGGGAGCCTCCGAGCAGTACTTC
CDR3: CSATWDRGASEQYF

V: TRBV6-5
size: many
D: TRBD2
J: TRBJ2-5
DNA: TGTGCCTCCAGGAGGAGCGGGGGGGGAGAGACCCAGTACTTC
CDR3: CASRRSGGGETQYF

V: TRBV7-6
size: few
D: -
J: TRBJ2-4
DNA: TGTGCCGGAGGGACCGACCCACTAGCCAAAAACATTCAGTACTTC
CDR3: CAGGTDPLAKNIQYF

V: TRBV7-9
size: -
D: -
J: TRBJ1-1
DNA: TGTGCCAGCAGCTTACAGGATAGTGAAGGCCAGAACACTGAAGCTTTCTTT
CDR3: CASSLQDSEGQNTEAFF

V: TRBV7-8
size: many
D: -
J: TRBJ2-5
DNA: TGTGCCAGCAGCTCCCCGGGACACTTGTACCAAGAGACCCAGTACTTC
CDR3: CASSSPGHLYQETQYF

V: TRBV7-3
size: -
D: -
J: TRBJ2-3
DNA: TGTGCCAGCAGCCCAAGTATGGGGGCCGGAGATACGCAGTATTTT
CDR3: CASSPSMGAGDTQYF

V: TRBV7-9
size: -
D: TRBD2
J: TRBJ2-7
DNA: TGTGCCAGCAGCCCTCCCCTGGTGGTAGCGGGAGGTACTTCCTACGAGCAGTACTTC
CDR3: CASSPPLVVAGGTSYEQYF

V: TRBV5-1
size: -
D: -
J: TRBJ2-7
DNA: TGCGCCAGCAGCTGGGGCGGGGACGAGCAGTACTTC
CDR3: CASSWGGDEQYF

V: TRBV7-2
size: few
D: -
J: TRBJ2-3
DNA: TGTGCCAGCAGCCCACCTGGGCACAGGGATACGCAGTATTTT
CDR3: CASSPPGHRDTQYF

V: TRBV4-3
size: -
D: TRBD2
J: TRBJ2-5
DNA: TGCGCCAGCAGCCAAGAGGTCGGACTAGCGGGGGGATCAGAGACCCAGTACTTC
CDR3: CASSQEVGLAGGSETQYF

V: TRBV4-3
size: -
D: -
J: TRBJ1-2
DNA: TGCGCCAGCAGCCAAGAGCGATGGTCGATCTATGGCTACACCTTC
CDR3: CASSQERWSIYGYTF

V: TRBV29-1
size: few
D: -
J: TRBJ2-2
DNA: TGCAGCGCCGAATCAGCCCGAGGCGCACCCGGGGAGCTGTTTTTT
CDR3: CSAESARGAPGELFF

V: TRBV4-3
size: -
D: TRBD1
J: TRBJ1-1
DNA: TGCGCCAGCAGCCAAGGGGGGACAGGCGGAAATGAAGCTTTCTTT
CDR3: CASSQGGTGGNEAFF

V: TRBV5-1
size: -
D: -
J: TRBJ1-2
DNA: TGCGCCAGCAGCTACTCGGGACCAGGGTTTAACTATGGCTACACCTTC
CDR3: CASSYSGPGFNYGYTF

V: TRBV29-1
size: -
D: -
J: TRBJ2-2
DNA: TGCAGCGTGACTACCGGGGAGCTGTTTTTT
CDR3: CSVTTGELFF

V: TRBV4-1
size: few
D: -
J: TRBJ2-3
DNA: TGCGCCAGCAGCCTCCTTATCCGGGTAGATACGCAGTATTTT
CDR3: CASSLLIRVDTQYF

V: TRBV7-9
size: -
D: -
J: TRBJ2-2
DNA: TGTGCCAGCAGCCAACCGGCCGGGGAGCTGTTTTTT
CDR3: CASSQPAGELFF

V: TRBV28
size: few
D: -
J: TRBJ2-1
DNA: TGTGCCAGCAGTTTAGGCTGGGGATCCTACAATGAGCAGTTCTTC
CDR3: CASSLGWGSYNEQFF

V: TRBV7-9
size: few
D: -
J: TRBJ2-5
DNA: TGTGCCAGCAGCTCCACCGGGACCCCAGCGAAGACCCAGTACTTC
CDR3: CASSSTGTPAKTQYF

V: TRBV4-3
size: -
D: TRBD1
J: TRBJ2-3
DNA: TGCGCCAGCAGCCAGAGGACAGGGATGGCAGATACGCAGTATTTT
CDR3: CASSQRTGMADTQYF

V: TRBV28
size: many
D: -
J: TRBJ2-2
DNA: TGTGCCAGCAGTTTAGAGGGGGGAATCACCGGGGAGCTGTTTTTT
CDR3: CASSLEGGITGELFF

V: TRBV9
size: -
D: -
J: TRBJ2-3
DNA: TGTGCCAGCAGCGTAGGAGACAGCGCAGATACGCAGTATTTT
CDR3: CASSVGDSADTQYF

V: TRBV4-3
size: -
D: TRBD1
J: TRBJ2-5
DNA: TGCGCCAGCAGCCAGGGGGACAGGCCCCTAGAGACCCAGTACTTC
CDR3: CASSQGDRPLETQYF